The present T cell receptor (beta chain) was sequenced within a study of OX40 agonist ivuxolimab in advanced cancers. Per the germline V gene, CDR1 is KGHSH and CDR2 is LQKENI. CDR3 length equals 13 residues. J was trimmed by 5 bases and V by 4 bases; bases with no gene match: 3. Study observations and caveats: The investigators did not determine what antigen specificity the expanded peripheral T cells had.

Assay used: immunoSEQ multiplex PCR; TCRdb lists only in-frame clones, some missing. The sample carries 40,000 to 45,000 clones, more than 70% recorded once. Note on this clone: The antigen is not known.

The source is an adult with an advanced solid tumor such as melanoma, head and neck, liver or kidney cancer. The starting material was CD4+ or CD8+ T cells sorted from blood, obtained in a trial of the OX40 agonist ivuxolimab. V and J are TRBV18 and TRBJ1-2; TRBD1 matches 8 bases. The CDR3 sequence: CASSLDRVYGYTF. The CDR3 DNA follows: TGTGCCAGCTCACTGGACAGGGTGTATGGCTACACCTTC.